Below, 24 T cell receptor beta chains from the same sample are listed, as sequenced in a study of CD8 T cells in Susac syndrome. cDNA came from about 0.5 to 1 ug RNA primed by random hexamers. Via MiXCR, TCRdb re-called the immunoSEQ multiplex PCR reads, giving one row per CDR3 protein. Of 110,000 or so distinct CDR3 sequences in the sample, around 95% are singletons; the top ten hold 0.095% to 0.1%. The sequenced sample was CD4+ T cells from PBMCs. The receptors originated from a human donor in good health.

V gene TRBV29-1 combines with J gene TRBJ1-2; possibly TRBD1 for D (6 bases). This CDR3 is built from 11 residues. In germline, CDR1 is SQVTM, CDR2 ANQGSEA. The V and J ends lost 7 bases and 8 bases respectively, with 14 bases between them. The CDR3 nucleotides are TGCAGCGCCGCAGGGGTAGGAGGCTACACCTTC. It translates to CSAAGVGGYTF.

This chain uses TRBV3-1 with TRBJ2-6; D gene uncertain. The CDR3 spans 15 residues. Per germline, CDR1 LGHDT and CDR2 YNNKEL (reference sequence). The ends were cut back, 4 bases at V and 4 bases at J, with 11 bases in the middle. The CDR3: CASSLTDSGANVLTF. CDR3 sequence (DNA): TGTGCCAGCAGCCTAACGGATTCCGGGGCCAACGTCCTGACTTTC.

The chain links TRBV11-2 to TRBJ2-7; 9 nucleotides line up with TRBD1. Losses at the gene ends were 6 bases for V and 3 bases for J; bases not matched to a gene: 6. The CDR3 extends over 14 amino acids. In germline, CDR1 is SGHAT, CDR2 FQNNGV. The CDR3 sequence is CASSYTDRGYEQYF. Here the CDR3 DNA reads TGTGCCAGCAGTTATACGGACAGGGGCTACGAGCAGTACTTC.

The chain employs TRBV7-3 and TRBJ2-7, with D perhaps TRBD2 (5 bases). Germline CDR1 SGHTA, CDR2 FQGTGA. This CDR3 has 12 residues. V was shortened by 4 bases and J by 5 bases, with 9 bases between the two germline ends. DNA for the CDR3: TGTGCCAGCAGCTCTCTCGGGAACGAGCAGTACTTC. It yields the protein CASSSLGNEQYF.

Here the CDR3 DNA reads TGTGCCAGCAGTTTGGGTCTCTACGGCCCCTACGAGCAGTACTTC. Protein: CASSLGLYGPYEQYF. The gene calls are TRBV27 and TRBJ2-7; no clear D. In germline, CDR1 is MNHEY, CDR2 SMNVEV (reference sequence). The CDR3 has 15 amino acids. V was cut by 3 bases and J by 2 bases, with 14 bases left in between.

The gene calls are TRBV3-1 and TRBJ2-1, with 7 bases matching TRBD1. This CDR3 has 16 residues. J was trimmed by 9 bases and V by 6 bases; bases with no gene match: 17. Germline CDR1 reads LGHDT; CDR2 reads YNNKEL (reference sequence). CDR3 in amino acids: CASSDTGVRGGTEQFF. CDR3 DNA: TGTGCCAGCAGTGACACAGGGGTGCGAGGTGGGACTGAGCAGTTCTTC.

The gene calls are TRBV15 and TRBJ2-3, with 8 bases lining up with TRBD2. Looked up from germline, CDR1 is LNHNV and CDR2 is YYDKDF (reference sequence). V gave up 3 bases and J gave up 0 bases; unmatched junction bases: 14. The CDR3 totals 19 residues. CDR3 in amino acids: CATSSRVIAGPSSTDTQYF. CDR3 sequence (DNA): TGTGCCACCAGCAGCCGGGTAATAGCGGGGCCGTCTAGCACAGATACGCAGTATTTT.

The CDR3 reads CASSETGNAEQFF. DNA of the CDR3: TGTGCCAGCAGCGAGACAGGGAACGCTGAGCAGTTCTTC. This chain uses TRBV9 with TRBJ2-1, with 7 bases matching TRBD1. Germline trimming cut 3 bases from V and 9 bases from J; bases unmatched to any gene: 6. The CDR3 is 13 residues long. Germline CDR1 SGDLS, CDR2 YYNGEE.

This clonotype has a single count. The chain's CDR3 is CAWTNTGVEQYF. In DNA form, the CDR3 reads TGTGCCTGGACCAACACCGGGGTCGAGCAGTACTTC. The rearrangement joins TRBV30 to TRBJ2-7; TRBD2 might be the D (5 bases). Germline assignment: CDR1 GTSNPN and CDR2 SVGIG (reference sequence). Trimming stripped 4 bases from V and 6 bases from J, with 13 bases between. CDR3 length: 12 amino acids.

This clonotype was seen only once. V gene TRBV25-1 combines with J gene TRBJ1-1; D gene uncertain. V was pared by 3 bases and J by 11 bases, with 13 bases between. The CDR3 covers 12 residues. Germline lookup yields CDR1 MGHDK and CDR2 SYGVNS. The CDR3 here is CASSDPTRTAFF. Here the CDR3 DNA reads TGTGCCAGCAGTGACCCAACCCGGACTGCTTTCTTT.

The chain is built from TRBV6-2 or TRBV6-3 and TRBJ2-5; the D call may be TRBD1 or TRBD2 (5 bases each). V was shortened by 5 bases and J by 2 bases, with 15 bases between the two germline ends. The CDR3 is 15 residues long. Per the germline V gene, CDR1 is MNHEY and CDR2 is SVGEGT. The CDR3 here is CASSIGTALQETQYF. DNA for the CDR3: TGTGCCAGCAGTATCGGGACGGCCCTACAAGAGACCCAGTACTTC.

The chain recombines TRBV9 with TRBJ2-3; the D gene is possibly TRBD2 (6 bases). Germline V gene data show CDR1 as SGDLS and CDR2 as YYNGEE. The CDR3 is 15 amino acids. Trimming removed 0 bases at V and 3 bases at J, with 11 bases between. For the CDR3, the DNA is TGTGCCAGCAGCGTAGGTAATAGCGGAACAGATACGCAGTATTTT. This sequence encodes CASSVGNSGTDTQYF.

The chain is built from TRBV7-3 and TRBJ2-1, with D tentatively TRBD2 (6 bases). V was shortened by 6 bases and J by 2 bases, with 20 bases between the two germline ends. Germline V gives CDR1 SGHTA, CDR2 FQGTGA. The CDR3 is 17 residues long. Written as DNA, the CDR3 is TGTGCCAGCAGTCTCGTCGGGAGTTCCCCCCCCTACAATGAGCAGTTCTTC. As protein: CASSLVGSSPPYNEQFF.

The J gene is TRBJ2-1, the V gene TRBV13; the match to TRBD1 covers 8 bases. The CDR3 length is 16 residues. Germline lookup yields CDR1 PRHDT and CDR2 FYEKMQ (reference sequence). The trim removed 5 bases at V and 2 bases at J, leaving 8 bases unmatched. CDR3 loop: CASSIRDRGPYNEQFF. As DNA, the CDR3 is TGTGCCAGCAGCATACGAGACAGGGGCCCCTACAATGAGCAGTTCTTC.

This chain joins TRBV7-3 and TRBJ2-6, with D maybe TRBD1 (5 bases). Germline CDR1 SGHTA, CDR2 FQGTGA. This CDR3 has 15 amino acids. The V end lost 3 bases, the J end lost 2 bases, and 8 bases lay between the germline ends. In DNA form, the CDR3 reads TGTGCCAGCAGCTTTGGACAAGCTGGGGCCAACGTCCTGACTTTC. Translating gives CASSFGQAGANVLTF.

This rearrangement joins TRBV27 to TRBJ2-3, with 8 bases aligning to TRBD2. The CDR3 contains 16 residues. The germline CDR1 and CDR2 sequences are MNHEY and SMNVEV (reference sequence). Trimming took 3 bases from V and 4 from J; bases not matched to a gene: 9. CDR3 in amino acids: CASSFAAGGRPDTQYF. DNA of the CDR3: TGTGCCAGCAGTTTCGCGGCGGGAGGTAGGCCAGATACGCAGTATTTT.

This sequence joins TRBV3-1 and TRBJ2-5; D remains unclear. This CDR3 is built from 12 residues. Trimming took 1 base from V and 8 from J, leaving 8 bases between them. Looked up from germline, CDR1 is LGHDT and CDR2 is YNNKEL (reference sequence). CDR3 amino acids: CASSQVESTQYF. The CDR3 DNA reads TGTGCCAGCAGCCAAGTCGAATCTACCCAGTACTTC.

The V call is TRBV7-9, the J call TRBJ1-1; D call uncertain. The germline CDR1 and CDR2 sequences are SEHNR and FQNEAQ (reference sequence). The CDR3 totals 14 residues. The ends were cut back, 5 bases at V and 4 bases at J, with 14 bases in the middle. CDR3 loop: CASSEREGFTEAFF. The CDR3 DNA is TGTGCCAGCAGCGAAAGGGAAGGGTTCACTGAAGCTTTCTTT.

This rearrangement joins TRBV29-1 to TRBJ1-5, with 8 bases identical to TRBD1. The germline V gene encodes CDR1 SQVTM and CDR2 ANQGSEA. There are 14 residues in the CDR3. J was trimmed by 3 bases and V by 4 bases; bases with no gene match: 5. The CDR3 DNA reads TGCAGCGTTGCTGGACAGGGAGCCAATCAGCCCCAGCATTTT. As protein: CSVAGQGANQPQHF.

The chain joins TRBV2 to TRBJ2-3; 8 positions agree with TRBD2. After removal of 3 bases from V and 0 bases from J, the junction contained 5 bases not matched to a gene. The germline V gene has CDR1 SNHLY and CDR2 FYNNEI. This CDR3 has 16 amino acids. This CDR3 is CASSERTSGSTDTQYF. CDR3 coding DNA: TGTGCCAGCAGTGAGAGAACTAGCGGTAGCACAGATACGCAGTATTTT.

This chain links TRBV5-1 with TRBJ2-2; D possibly corresponds to TRBD2 (5 bases). CDR1 and CDR2 from the germline V gene are SGHRS and YFSETQ. The CDR3 spans 12 residues. V lost 4 bases to trimming and J lost 6 bases, with 7 bases between them. In DNA, the CDR3 is TGCGCCAGCAGCCAGGACTCCGGGGAGCTGTTTTTT. Protein: CASSQDSGELFF.

V usage is TRBV20-1 and J usage is TRBJ2-7; TRBD2 aligns across 11 bases. Per the germline V gene, CDR1 is DFQATT and CDR2 is SNEGSKA (reference sequence). There are 15 residues in the CDR3. The V gene end was trimmed by 4 bases and the J gene end by 2 bases; junction bases not matched to a gene: 7. CDR3 region: CSATDGTSGTYEQYF. Written as DNA, the CDR3 is TGCAGTGCTACCGACGGGACTAGCGGAACCTACGAGCAGTACTTC.

V is TRBV29-1 and J is TRBJ2-1, with 7 nucleotides matching TRBD2. The CDR3 totals 15 residues. V lost 3 bases and J lost 3; bases outside the gene matches: 8. CDR1 SQVTM and CDR2 ANQGSEA come from the germline V gene. The DNA of the CDR3 is TGCAGCGTTGATGGGGATAGGGACTACTACAATGAGCAGTTCTTC. Residues: CSVDGDRDYYNEQFF.

The chain couples TRBV5-1 to TRBJ2-1; 9 bases align to TRBD1. The CDR3 loop spans 18 amino acids. Germline lookup yields CDR1 SGHRS and CDR2 YFSETQ. After removal of 4 bases from V and 1 base from J, the junction contained 12 bases not matched to a gene. CDR3 sequence reads: CASSLTDSGTGSYNEQFF. In DNA form, the CDR3 reads TGCGCCAGCAGCCTAACCGACTCCGGGACAGGGTCCTACAATGAGCAGTTCTTC.